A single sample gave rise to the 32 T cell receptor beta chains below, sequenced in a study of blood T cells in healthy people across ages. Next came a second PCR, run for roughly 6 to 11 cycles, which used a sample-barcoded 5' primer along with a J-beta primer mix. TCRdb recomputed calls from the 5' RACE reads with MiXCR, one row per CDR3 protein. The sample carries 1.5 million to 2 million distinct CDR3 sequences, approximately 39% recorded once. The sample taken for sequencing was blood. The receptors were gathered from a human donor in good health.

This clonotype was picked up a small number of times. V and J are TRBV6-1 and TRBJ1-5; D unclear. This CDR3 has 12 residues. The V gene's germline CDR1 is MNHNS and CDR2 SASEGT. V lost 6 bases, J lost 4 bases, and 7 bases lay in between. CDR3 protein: CASSQHNQPQHF. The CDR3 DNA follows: TGTGCCAGCAGCCAACATAATCAGCCCCAGCATTTT.

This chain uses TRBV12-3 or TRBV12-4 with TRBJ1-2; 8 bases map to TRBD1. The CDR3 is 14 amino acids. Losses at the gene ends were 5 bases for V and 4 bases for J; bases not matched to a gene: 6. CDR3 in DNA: TGTGCCAGCAGTCGAATCGGGACAGGCTATGGCTACACCTTC. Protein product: CASSRIGTGYGYTF.

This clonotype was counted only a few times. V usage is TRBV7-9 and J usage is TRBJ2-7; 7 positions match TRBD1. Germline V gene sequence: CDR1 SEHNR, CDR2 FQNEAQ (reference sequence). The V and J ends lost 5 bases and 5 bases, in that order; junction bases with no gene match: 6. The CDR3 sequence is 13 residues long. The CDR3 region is CASSRDSAHEQYF. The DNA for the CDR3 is TGTGCCAGCAGCCGGGACAGTGCCCACGAGCAGTACTTC.

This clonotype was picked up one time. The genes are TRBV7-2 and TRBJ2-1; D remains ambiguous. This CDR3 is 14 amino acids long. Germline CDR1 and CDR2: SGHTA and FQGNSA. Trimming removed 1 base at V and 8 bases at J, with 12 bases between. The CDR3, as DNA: TGTGCCAGCAGCTTAGTCAAGGGAACGGATGAGCAGTTCTTC. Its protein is CASSLVKGTDEQFF.

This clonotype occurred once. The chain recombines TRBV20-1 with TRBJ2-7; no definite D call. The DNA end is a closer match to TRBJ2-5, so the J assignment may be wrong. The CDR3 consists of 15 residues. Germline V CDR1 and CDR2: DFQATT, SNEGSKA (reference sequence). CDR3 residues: CSARSEESIIETQYF. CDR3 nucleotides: TGCAGTGCTAGGAGTGAAGAGTCCATTATAGAGACCCAGTACTTC.

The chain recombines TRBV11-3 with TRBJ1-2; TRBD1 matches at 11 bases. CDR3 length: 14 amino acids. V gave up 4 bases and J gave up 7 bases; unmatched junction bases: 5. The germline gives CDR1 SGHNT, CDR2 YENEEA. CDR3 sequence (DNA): TGTGCCAGCAGCTGGGCGGACAGGGGGCTTGGCTACACCTTC. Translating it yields CASSWADRGLGYTF.

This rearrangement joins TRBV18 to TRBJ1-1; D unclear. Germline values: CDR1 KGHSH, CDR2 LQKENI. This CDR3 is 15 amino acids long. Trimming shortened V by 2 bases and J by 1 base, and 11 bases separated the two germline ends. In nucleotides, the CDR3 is TGTGCCAGCTCACCAGCGGGTAATTCGAACACTGAAGCTTTCTTT. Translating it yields CASSPAGNSNTEAFF.

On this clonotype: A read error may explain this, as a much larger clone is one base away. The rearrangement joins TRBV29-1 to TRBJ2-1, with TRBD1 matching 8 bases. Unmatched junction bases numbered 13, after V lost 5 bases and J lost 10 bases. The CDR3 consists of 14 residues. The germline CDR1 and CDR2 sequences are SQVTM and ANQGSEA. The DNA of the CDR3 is TGCAGCGTTCGAGGGACAGGAGTGCGCTACGAGCAGTTCTTC. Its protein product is CSVRGTGVRYEQFF.

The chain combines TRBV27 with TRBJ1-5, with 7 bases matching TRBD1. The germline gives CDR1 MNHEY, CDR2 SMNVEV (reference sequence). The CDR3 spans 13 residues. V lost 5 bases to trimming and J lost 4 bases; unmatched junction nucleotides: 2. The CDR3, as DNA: TGTGCCAGCAGTAACAGGGGTAATCAGCCCCAGCATTTT. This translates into CASSNRGNQPQHF.

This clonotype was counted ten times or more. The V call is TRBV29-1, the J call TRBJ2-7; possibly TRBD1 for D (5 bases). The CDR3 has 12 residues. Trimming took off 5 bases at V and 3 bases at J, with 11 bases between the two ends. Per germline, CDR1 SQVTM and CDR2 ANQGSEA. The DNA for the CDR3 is TGCAGCGTTACTCAGGGTGGCTACGAGCAGTACTTC. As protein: CSVTQGGYEQYF.

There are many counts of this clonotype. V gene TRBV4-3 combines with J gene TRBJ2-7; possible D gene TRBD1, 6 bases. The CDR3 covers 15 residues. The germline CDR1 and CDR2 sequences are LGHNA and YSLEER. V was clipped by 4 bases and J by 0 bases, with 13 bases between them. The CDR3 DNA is TGCGCCAGCAGCCTATCGACAGGTAGCTCCTACGAGCAGTACTTC. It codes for CASSLSTGSSYEQYF.

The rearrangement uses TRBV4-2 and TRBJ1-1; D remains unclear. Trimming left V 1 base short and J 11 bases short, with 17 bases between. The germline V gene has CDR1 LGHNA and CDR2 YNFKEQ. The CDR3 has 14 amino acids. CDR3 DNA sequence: TGTGCCAGCAGCCAAGGACTGGCGACCAGTGGGGCTTTCTTT. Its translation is CASSQGLATSGAFF.

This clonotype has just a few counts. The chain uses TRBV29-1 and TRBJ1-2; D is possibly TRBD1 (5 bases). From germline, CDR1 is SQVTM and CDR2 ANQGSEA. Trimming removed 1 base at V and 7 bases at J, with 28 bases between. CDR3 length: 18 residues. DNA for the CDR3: TGCAGCGTTGAAGGGGGAACGGGGCGCAGCCTTAAAAATGGTGGCTACACCTTC. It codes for CSVEGGTGRSLKNGGYTF.

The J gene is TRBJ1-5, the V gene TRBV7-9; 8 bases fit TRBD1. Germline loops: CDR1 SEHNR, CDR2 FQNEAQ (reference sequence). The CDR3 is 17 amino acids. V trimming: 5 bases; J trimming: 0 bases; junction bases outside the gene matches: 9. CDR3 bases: TGTGCCAGCAGCCCCGGGACAGGTCAAAATAGCAATCAGCCCCAGCATTTT. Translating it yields CASSPGTGQNSNQPQHF.

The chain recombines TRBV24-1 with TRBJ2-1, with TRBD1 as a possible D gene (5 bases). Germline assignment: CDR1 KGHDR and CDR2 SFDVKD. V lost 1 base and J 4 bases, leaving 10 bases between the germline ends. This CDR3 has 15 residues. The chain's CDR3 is CATSDFGRTYNEQFF. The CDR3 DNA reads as TGTGCCACCAGTGATTTCGGCAGGACATACAATGAGCAGTTCTTC.

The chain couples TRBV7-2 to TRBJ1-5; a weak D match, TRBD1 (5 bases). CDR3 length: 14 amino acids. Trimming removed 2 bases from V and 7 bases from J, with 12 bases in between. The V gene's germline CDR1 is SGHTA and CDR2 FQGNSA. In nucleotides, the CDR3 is TGTGCCAGCAGCTTAAGCAGGGACTACCAGCCCCAGCATTTT. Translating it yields CASSLSRDYQPQHF.

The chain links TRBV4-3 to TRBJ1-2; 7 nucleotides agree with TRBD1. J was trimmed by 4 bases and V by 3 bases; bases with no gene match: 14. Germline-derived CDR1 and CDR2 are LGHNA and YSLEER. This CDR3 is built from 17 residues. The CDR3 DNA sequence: TGCGCCAGCAGCCAGACCGGGACAGACCTATTAGGCTATGGCTACACCTTC. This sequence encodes CASSQTGTDLLGYGYTF.

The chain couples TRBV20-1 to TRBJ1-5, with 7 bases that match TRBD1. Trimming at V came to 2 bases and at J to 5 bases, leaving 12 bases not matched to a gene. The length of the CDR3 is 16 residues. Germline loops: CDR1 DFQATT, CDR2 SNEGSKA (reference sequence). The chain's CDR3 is CSARRALRGLDQPQHF. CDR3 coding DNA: TGCAGTGCTAGACGGGCCTTGAGGGGGCTGGATCAGCCCCAGCATTTT.

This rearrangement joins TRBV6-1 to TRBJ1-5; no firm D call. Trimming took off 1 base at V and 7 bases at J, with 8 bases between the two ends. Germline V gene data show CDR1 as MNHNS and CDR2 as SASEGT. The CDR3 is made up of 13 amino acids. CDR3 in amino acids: CASSEDREQPQHF. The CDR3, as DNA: TGTGCCAGCAGTGAAGATAGGGAACAGCCCCAGCATTTT.

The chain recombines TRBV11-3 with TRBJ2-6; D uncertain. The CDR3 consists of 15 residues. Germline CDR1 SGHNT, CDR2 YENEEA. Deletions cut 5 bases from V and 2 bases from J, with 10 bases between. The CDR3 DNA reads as TGTGCCAGCAGCCCCACGTACCCTGGGGCCAACGTCCTGACTTTC. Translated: CASSPTYPGANVLTF. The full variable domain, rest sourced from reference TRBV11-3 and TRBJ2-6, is EAGVVQSPRYKIIEKKQPVAFWCNPISGHNTLYWYLQNLGQGPELLIRYENEEAVDDSQLPKDRFSAERLKGVDSTLKIQPAELGDSAVYLCASSPTYPGANVLTFGAGSRLTVL.

CDR3 loop: CSARRRTAINYGYTF. The DNA for the CDR3 is TGCAGTGCTAGAAGAAGGACAGCCATCAACTATGGCTACACCTTC. The rearrangement links TRBV20-1 to TRBJ1-2; D is possibly TRBD1 (6 bases). This CDR3 has 15 residues. Trimming left V 2 bases short and J 2 bases short, with 15 bases between. Per the germline V gene, CDR1 is DFQATT and CDR2 is SNEGSKA (reference sequence).

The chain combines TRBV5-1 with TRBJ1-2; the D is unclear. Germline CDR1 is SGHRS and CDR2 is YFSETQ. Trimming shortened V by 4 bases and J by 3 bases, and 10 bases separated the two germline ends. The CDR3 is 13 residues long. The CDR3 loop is CASSTDGHYGYTF. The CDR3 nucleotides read TGCGCCAGCAGCACCGACGGACACTATGGCTACACCTTC.

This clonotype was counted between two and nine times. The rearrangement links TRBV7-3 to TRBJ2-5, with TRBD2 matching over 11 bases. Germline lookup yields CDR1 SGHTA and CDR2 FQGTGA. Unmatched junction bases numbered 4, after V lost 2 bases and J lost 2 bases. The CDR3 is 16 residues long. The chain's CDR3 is CASSLGTSGRQETQYF. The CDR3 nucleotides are TGTGCCAGCAGCTTAGGGACTAGCGGAAGACAAGAGACCCAGTACTTC.

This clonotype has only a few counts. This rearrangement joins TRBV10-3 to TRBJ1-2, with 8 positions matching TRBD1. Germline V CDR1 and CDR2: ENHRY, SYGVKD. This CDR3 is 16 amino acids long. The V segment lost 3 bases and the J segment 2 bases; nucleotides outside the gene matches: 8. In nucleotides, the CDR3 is TGTGCCATCAGTGACGATTCCAGGGGGCCAAACTATGGCTACACCTTC. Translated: CAISDDSRGPNYGYTF.

The CDR3 DNA reads as TGTGCCATCAGTGAGTCCATGTTTCAAGAGACCCAGTACTTC. Residues: CAISESMFQETQYF. The chain has TRBV10-3 and TRBJ2-5; D gene unclear. The CDR3 is 14 residues long. V gave up 0 bases and J gave up 2 bases, with 7 bases separating them. Germline V lookup: CDR1 ENHRY, CDR2 SYGVKD.

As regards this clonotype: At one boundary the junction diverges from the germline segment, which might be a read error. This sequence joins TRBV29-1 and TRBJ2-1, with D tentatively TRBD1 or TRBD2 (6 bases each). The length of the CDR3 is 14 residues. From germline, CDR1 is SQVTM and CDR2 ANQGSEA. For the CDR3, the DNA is TGCGGCGTTGAAGGGGGAGGTGCGTGGAGTGAGCAGTTCTTC. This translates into CGVEGGGAWSEQFF.

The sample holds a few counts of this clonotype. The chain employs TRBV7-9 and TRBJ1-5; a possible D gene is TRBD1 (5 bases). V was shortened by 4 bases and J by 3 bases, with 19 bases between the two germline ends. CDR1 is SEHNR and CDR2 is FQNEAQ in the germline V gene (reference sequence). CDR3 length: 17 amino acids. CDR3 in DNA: TGTGCCAGCAGCTCCAATCGATGGGGGTCGGTCAATCAGCCCCAGCATTTT. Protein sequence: CASSSNRWGSVNQPQHF.

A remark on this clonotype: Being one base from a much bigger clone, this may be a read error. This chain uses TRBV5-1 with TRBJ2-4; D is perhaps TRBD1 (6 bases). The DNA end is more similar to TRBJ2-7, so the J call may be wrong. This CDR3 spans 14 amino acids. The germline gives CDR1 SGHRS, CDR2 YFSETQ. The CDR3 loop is CASGLVGHTYEQYF. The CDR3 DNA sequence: TGCGCCAGCGGCTTGGTGGGACATACCTACGAGCAGTACTTC.

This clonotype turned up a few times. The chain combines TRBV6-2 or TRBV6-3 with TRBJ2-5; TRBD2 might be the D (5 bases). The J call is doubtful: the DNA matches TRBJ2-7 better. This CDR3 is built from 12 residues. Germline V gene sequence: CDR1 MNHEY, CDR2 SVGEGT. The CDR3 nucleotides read TGTGCCAGCGTGGAGGCTATCTACGAGCAGTACTTC. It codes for CASVEAIYEQYF.

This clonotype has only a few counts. CDR3 sequence reads: CSALDRDYGYTF. Here the CDR3 DNA reads TGCAGCGCTCTGGACAGGGACTATGGCTACACCTTC. The rearrangement links TRBV29-1 to TRBJ1-2; 8 bases line up with TRBD1. J was trimmed by 3 bases and V by 7 bases; bases with no gene match: 4. CDR3 length: 12 residues. In germline, CDR1 is SQVTM, CDR2 ANQGSEA.

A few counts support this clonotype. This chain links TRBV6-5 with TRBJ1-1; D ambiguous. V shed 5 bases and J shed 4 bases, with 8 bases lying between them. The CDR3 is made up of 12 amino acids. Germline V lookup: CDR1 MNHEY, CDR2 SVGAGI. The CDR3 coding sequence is TGTGCCAGCAGTACACCGTCCACTGAAGCTTTCTTT. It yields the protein CASSTPSTEAFF.

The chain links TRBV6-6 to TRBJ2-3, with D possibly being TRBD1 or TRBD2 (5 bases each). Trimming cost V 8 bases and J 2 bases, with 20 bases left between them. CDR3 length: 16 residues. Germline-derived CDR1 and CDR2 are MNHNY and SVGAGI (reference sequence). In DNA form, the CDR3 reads TGTGCCAGCGCCGTCGGGACGACAAGGGACACAGATACGCAGTATTTT. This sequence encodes CASAVGTTRDTDTQYF.